This TCR beta chain was captured by sequencing in a study of CD8+ T cells in alopecia areata. The CDR3 consists of 15 residues. The germline V gene has CDR1 MNHEY and CDR2 SVGAGI. V lost 6 bases to trimming and J lost 7 bases; unmatched junction nucleotides: 10. Extraction of RNA preceded its reverse transcription into cDNA, which served as the sequencing template. TCRdb keeps only in-frame clones here, not all; method: immunoSEQ multiplex PCR. The sample holds about 30,000 clones, less than 75% seen once. This clonotype originated in a human donor with alopecia areata. Sequencing was performed on NKG2D-high CD8+ T cells sorted from blood. The chain links TRBV6-5 to TRBJ2-1; TRBD1 matches at 9 bases. In DNA form, the CDR3 reads TGTGCCAGCAGGATAGGGACAGGGTGGTTGAATGAGCAGTTCTTC. This sequence encodes CASRIGTGWLNEQFF.